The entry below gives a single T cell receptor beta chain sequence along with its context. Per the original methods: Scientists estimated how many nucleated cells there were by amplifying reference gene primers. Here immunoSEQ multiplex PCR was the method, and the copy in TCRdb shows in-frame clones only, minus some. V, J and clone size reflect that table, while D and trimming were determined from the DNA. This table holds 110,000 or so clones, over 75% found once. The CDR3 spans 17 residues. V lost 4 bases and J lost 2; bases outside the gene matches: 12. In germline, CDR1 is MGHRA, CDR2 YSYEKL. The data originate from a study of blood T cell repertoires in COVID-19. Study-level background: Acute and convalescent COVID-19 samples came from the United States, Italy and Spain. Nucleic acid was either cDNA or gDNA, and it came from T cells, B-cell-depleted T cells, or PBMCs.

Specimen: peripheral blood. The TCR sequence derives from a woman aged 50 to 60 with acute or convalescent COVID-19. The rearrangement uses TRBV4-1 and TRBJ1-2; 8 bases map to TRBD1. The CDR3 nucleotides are TGCGCCAGCAGCCCGACTCCCGGACAGGGACGGAACTATGGCTACACCTTC. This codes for CASSPTPGQGRNYGYTF.